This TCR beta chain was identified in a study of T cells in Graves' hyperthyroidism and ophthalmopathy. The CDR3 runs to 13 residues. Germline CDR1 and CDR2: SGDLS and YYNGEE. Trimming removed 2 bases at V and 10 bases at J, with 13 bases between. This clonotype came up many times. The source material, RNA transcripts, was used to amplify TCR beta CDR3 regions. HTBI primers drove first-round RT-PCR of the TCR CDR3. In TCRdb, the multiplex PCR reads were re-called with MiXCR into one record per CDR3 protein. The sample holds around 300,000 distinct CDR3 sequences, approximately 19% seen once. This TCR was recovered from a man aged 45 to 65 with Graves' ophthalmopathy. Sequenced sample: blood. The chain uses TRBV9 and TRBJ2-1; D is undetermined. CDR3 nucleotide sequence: TGTGCCAGCAGCGTTGACGGAAAATGGGAGCAGTTCTTC. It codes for CASSVDGKWEQFF.